These 21 T cell receptor beta chains were all obtained from the same sample, sequenced in a study of T cell clonality in common variable immunodeficiency. TCRdb's copy holds only in-frame clones and misses some; the assay was immunoSEQ multiplex PCR. The sample offers under 50,000 clones and no singletons, the top ten holding roughly 6%. The specimen was peripheral blood mononuclear cells. These receptors originate from a person between 18 and 75 years old in good health.

This clone was seen ten or more times. The CDR3 is cut off 3 residues early in the read; its end comes from the germline J gene. J is TRBJ1-5 and V is TRBV30; no clear D. Germline lookup yields CDR1 GTSNPN and CDR2 SVGIG (reference sequence). The CDR3 sequence is 12 residues long. V was pared by 3 bases and J by 4 bases, with 7 bases between. The sequenced CDR3 bases are TGTGCCTGGAGCCAAGGGAATCAGCCC. Protein product: CAWSQGNQP. The whole CDR3 protein is CAWSQGNQPQHF.

This clone was detected many times. The sequenced fragment ends 3 residues before the CDR3 boundary, so the rest is inferred from the germline J gene. The chain couples TRBV2 to TRBJ2-1; tentative D call: TRBD2 (5 bases). Per the germline V gene, CDR1 is SNHLY and CDR2 is FYNNEI. Trimming cost V 6 bases and J 4 bases, with 10 bases left between them. The CDR3 runs to 13 residues. CDR3 residues: CASRSGPYNEQFF. The sequenced CDR3 bases are TGTGCCAGCAGGAGCGGACCTTACAATGAG.

This clone was seen many times. The read is 3 residues too short to cover the CDR3 end, so that end is filled in from the germline J gene. The rearrangement joins TRBV4-2 to TRBJ2-2; D gene ambiguous. With 1 base removed from V and 6 bases from J, the gap between germline ends came to 9 bases. Germline loops: CDR1 LGHNA, CDR2 YNFKEQ. This CDR3 is 14 amino acids long. Partial CDR3 DNA: TGTGCCAGCAGCCAAGGAAATTCGGCCGGGGAG. This sequence encodes CASSQGNSAGE. The entire CDR3 protein reads CASSQGNSAGELFF.

This clone was found many times. The CDR3 is cut off 3 residues early in the read; its end comes from the germline J gene. The genes are TRBV29-1 and TRBJ2-7; D is perhaps TRBD2 (6 bases). The CDR3 runs 15 residues. Germline CDR1 reads SQVTM; CDR2 reads ANQGSEA. Trimming removed 3 bases at V and 2 bases at J, with 17 bases between. Incomplete CDR3 DNA: TGCAGCGTTGAGGGGCCGGGACTGCCGACCTACGAG. Residues: CSVEGPGLPTYE. The whole CDR3 sequence reads CSVEGPGLPTYEQYF.

This clone showed up many times. The DNA ends 3 residues before the CDR3 does, and the rest of the CDR3 is filled in from the germline J gene. The chain has TRBV19 and TRBJ2-3; D unclear. This CDR3 comprises 14 residues. V dropped 6 bases and J dropped 2 bases, with 12 bases sitting between them. CDR1 and CDR2 (germline): LNHDA, SQIVND (reference sequence). The CDR3 region is CASSTLLPTDTQYF. The covered CDR3 bases are TGTGCCAGTAGCACACTACTCCCCACAGATACG.

This clone came up many times. The CDR3 protein is CASSLRTSGGADTQYF. The DNA read from the CDR3 is TGCGCCAGCAGCTTGCGGACTAGCGGGGGGGCGGATACG. The chain carries TRBV5-1 and TRBJ2-3; 15 bases align to TRBD2. Coverage ceases 3 residues before the CDR3 finishes, and the germline J gene fills in the end. Per germline, CDR1 SGHRS and CDR2 YFSETQ. J lost 6 bases, V lost 1 base, and 3 bases had no gene match. The CDR3 totals 16 residues. The full variable domain, with the rest looked up from reference TRBV5-1 and TRBJ2-3, is KAGVTQTPRYLIKTRGQQVTLSCSPISGHRSVSWYQQTPGQGLQFLFEYFSETQRNKGNFPGRFSGRQFSNSRSEMNVSTLELGDSALYLCASSLRTSGGADTQYFGPGTRLTVL.

The table lists this clone with many counts. The read is 3 residues too short to cover the CDR3 end, so that end is filled in from the germline J gene. The V gene is TRBV10-3, the J gene TRBJ2-7; D not certain. V lost 3 bases to trimming and J lost 6 bases, with 9 bases between them. Germline CDR1 is ENHRY and CDR2 is SYGVKD. CDR3 length: 12 residues. The CDR3 spells CAISDSLPEQYF. The sequenced CDR3 bases are TGTGCCATCAGTGACTCCCTCCCCGAG.

This clone was detected many times. The observed sequence ends 3 residues before the CDR3 terminus, with the missing tail filled in from the germline J gene. This chain connects TRBV5-1 to TRBJ1-1; TRBD1 might be the D (5 bases). The CDR3 length is 15 residues. The V gene's germline CDR1 is SGHRS and CDR2 YFSETQ. Trimming removed 4 bases at V and 4 bases at J, with 17 bases between. The sequenced CDR3 bases are TGCGCCAGCAGCCCAGGGAGGGAGGGGAGCACTGAA. Translating gives CASSPGREGSTE. The full CDR3 reads CASSPGREGSTEAFF.

This clone was observed many times. The CDR3 end falls 3 residues outside the read, so it is completed with the germline J gene. The chain carries TRBV10-1 and TRBJ2-3, with 11 bases matching TRBD1. The V gene end was trimmed by 4 bases and the J gene end by 6 bases; junction bases not matched to a gene: 6. Germline V gives CDR1 WNHNN, CDR2 SYGVQD (reference sequence). The CDR3 length is 15 residues. CDR3 sequence reads: CASSAGTGGLDTQYF. The part of the CDR3 DNA that was read is TGCGCCAGCAGTGCTGGGACAGGGGGGCTTGATACG.

There are many counts of this clone. The read falls 3 residues short of the CDR3 end, and the missing part is taken from the germline J gene. The chain is built from TRBV6-1 and TRBJ2-1; 7 bases are shared with TRBD2. Germline lookup yields CDR1 MNHNS and CDR2 SASEGT. V trimming: 0 bases; J trimming: 4 bases; junction bases outside the gene matches: 0. The CDR3 runs to 14 residues. CDR3 loop: CASSEAGGYNEQFF. CDR3 bases read: TGTGCCAGCAGTGAAGCGGGGGGGTACAATGAG.

This clone was observed at least ten times. The read is 3 residues too short to cover the CDR3 end, so that end is filled in from the germline J gene. The rearrangement links TRBV6-2 or TRBV6-3 to TRBJ2-5; 11 positions match TRBD2. Germline CDR1 reads MNHEY; CDR2 reads SVGEGT. V gave up 0 bases and J gave up 5 bases; unmatched junction bases: 5. The CDR3 is 16 residues long. The CDR3 bases that were read are TGTGCCAGCAGTTACTCCAGTAGCGGGGGGGACGAGACC. Encoded protein: CASSYSSSGGDET. The whole CDR3 is CASSYSSSGGDETQYF.

Notes on this clone: With a much larger clone just one base away, this may be a read error. Read coverage stops 3 residues before the CDR3 terminus; the germline J gene supplies the remainder. The chain employs TRBV6-1 and TRBJ2-3, with D perhaps TRBD1 (6 bases). The CDR3 runs 15 residues. Germline CDR1 MNHNS, CDR2 SASEGT. Incomplete CDR3 DNA: TGTGCCAGCAGTGAGTGGGTCAGGGGTACTCAGCCG. Residues: CASSEWVRGTQP. The full CDR3 protein reads CASSEWVRGTQPQYF.

This clone was counted between two and nine times. The read halts 3 residues ahead of the CDR3 end, with the missing end drawn from the germline J gene. The V call is TRBV2, the J call TRBJ2-2; TRBD2 agrees at 14 bases. This CDR3 contains 19 residues. The germline V gene has CDR1 SNHLY and CDR2 FYNNEI. The V gene end was trimmed by 0 bases and the J gene end by 5 bases; junction bases not matched to a gene: 8. The CDR3 loop reads CASSEAPTSGGESTGELFF. The DNA read from the CDR3 is TGTGCCAGCAGTGAAGCGCCGACTAGCGGGGGGGAGTCAACCGGGGAG.

This clone was seen at least ten times. Sequencing ends 3 residues short of the CDR3 end; the germline J gene provides the rest. The genes are TRBV13 and TRBJ1-4; 7 bases are a match to TRBD1. This CDR3 comprises 18 residues. CDR1 and CDR2 from the germline V gene are PRHDT and FYEKMQ (reference sequence). Germline trimming cut 5 bases from V and 3 bases from J; bases unmatched to any gene: 15. The CDR3: CASSTGGGGKRANEKLFF. Incomplete CDR3 DNA: TGTGCCAGCAGCACCGGGGGAGGGGGCAAAAGAGCTAATGAAAAA.

This clone was seen repeatedly, ten times or more. Read data end 3 residues before the CDR3 end; the end is taken from the germline J gene. The sample carries other DNA sequences with the same CDR3. The V gene is TRBV5-1, the J gene TRBJ1-3; 10 nucleotides align to TRBD1. The length of the CDR3 is 15 residues. Germline loops: CDR1 SGHRS, CDR2 YFSETQ. Unmatched junction bases numbered 4, after V lost 3 bases and J lost 4 bases. Here the CDR3 reads CASSSGQGKGNTIYF. Incomplete CDR3 DNA: TGCGCCAGCAGCTCGGGACAGGGGAAAGGAAACACC.

This clone appeared many times. Mismatch with germline at one junction end may stem from a read error. From the germline J gene comes the end of the CDR3, since the read stops 3 residues before it. The chain has TRBV3-1 (or the pseudogene TRBV3-2) and TRBJ1-2, with D hard to call. The CDR3 loop spans 14 amino acids. Germline CDR1 is LGHDT and CDR2 is YNNKEL (reference sequence). CDR3 loop: CASSQAEDGLDYTF. Partial CDR3 DNA: TGTGCTAGCAGCCAAGCTGAGGATGGGCTGGAC.

There are many counts of this clone. The CDR3 end lies 3 residues beyond the end of the read and is filled in from the germline J gene. The V gene is TRBV7-8, the J gene TRBJ2-1; D perhaps matches TRBD2 (6 bases). CDR3 size: 12 residues. The V end was cut by 6 bases, the J end by 7 bases, with 10 bases between. The germline CDR1 and CDR2 sequences are SGHVS and FQNEAQ. The CDR3 DNA, read in part, is TGTGCCAGCAGGAGGGACTCAAATGAG. This sequence encodes CASRRDSNE. The full-length CDR3 reads as CASRRDSNEQFF.

This clone was seen ten or more times. The CDR3 end lies 3 residues beyond the end of the read and is filled in from the germline J gene. This chain joins TRBV5-4 and TRBJ2-5; D uncertain. This CDR3 is 13 amino acids long. The V gene lost 2 bases and the J gene lost 5 bases, with 10 bases spanning the gap. Germline V lookup: CDR1 SGHNT, CDR2 YYREEE (reference sequence). This CDR3 is CASSLIPGETQYF. The CDR3 bases that were read are TGTGCCAGCAGCTTAATTCCCGGGGAGACC.

This clone showed up many times. The CDR3 end lies 3 residues beyond the end of the read and is filled in from the germline J gene. This chain links TRBV20-1 with TRBJ2-3; 11 nucleotides agree with TRBD2. V was pared by 3 bases and J by 2 bases, with 4 bases of the junction left unmatched. Looked up from germline, CDR1 is DFQATT and CDR2 is SNEGSKA (reference sequence). There are 15 residues in the CDR3. The CDR3 sequence is CSARATSGDTDTQYF. The sequenced CDR3 bases are TGCAGTGCTAGGGCGACTAGCGGGGACACAGATACG.

This clone appeared many times. The read comes to an end 3 residues before the CDR3 does, leaving the germline J gene to fill in the end. This chain links TRBV6-4 with TRBJ2-3, with 7 bases fitting TRBD2. CDR1 MRHNA and CDR2 SNTAGT come from the germline V gene. CDR3 length equals 13 residues. The CDR3 sequence is CASSEAGTTSQYF. Partial CDR3 DNA: TGTGCCAGCAGTGAAGCCGGGACTACTTCG.

This clone appeared many times. The read ends 3 residues before the CDR3 terminus; that terminus is restored from the germline J gene. This chain uses TRBV18 with TRBJ1-1; D is undetermined. Germline V CDR1 and CDR2: KGHSH, LQKENI. Trimming stripped 2 bases from V and 4 bases from J, with 11 bases between. The CDR3 runs 14 residues. CDR3 protein: CASSPSGLPTEAFF. The part of the CDR3 DNA that was read is TGTGCCAGCTCACCATCCGGTCTTCCCACTGAA.